The 11 T cell receptor gamma chains in this list originate from one sample, sequenced in a study of gamma delta lymphoproliferative disorders and STAT genes. Genomic DNA from isolated PBMCs served as the sequencing template. TCRdb reprocessed the multiplex PCR reads using CATT. The profile shows around 1,600 gamma-chain clones, 9.5% to 10% of them singletons. The sequencing input was blood. The receptors were sampled from a human donor in good health.

Within the sample, this clone is medium-sized. The J gene is TRGJ1 or TRGJ2, the V gene TRGV8. The J gene is absent in TCRdb and was assigned here via DNA matching to germline. V was pared by 8 bases and J by 5 bases, with 6 bases of the junction left unmatched. The germline V gene has CDR1 VENAVY and CDR2 YDSYNSRV. CDR3 length: 11 amino acids. CDR3 loop: CATSTNYKKLF. The CDR3 nucleotides read TGTGCCACCTCAACCAATTATAAGAAACTCTTT.

This clone is medium-sized. The chain is built from TRGV2 and TRGJ1 or TRGJ2. The J gene, not given by TCRdb, was assigned here from a germline match of the nucleotide sequence. With V trimmed by 0 bases and J by 8 bases, 4 bases remained unmatched. The CDR3 has 12 amino acids. CDR1 is EGSNGY, CDR2 YDSYNSKV, per germline. The CDR3 protein is CATWDGPDKKLF. CDR3 bases: TGTGCCACCTGGGACGGGCCAGATAAGAAACTCTTT.

This clone ranks as medium-sized. V gene TRGV4 combines with J gene TRGJ1 or TRGJ2. The J gene is not listed in TCRdb, so it was assigned here from a DNA match to germline. Germline CDR1 and CDR2: EGSTGY and YDSYTSSV. Trimming took 1 base from V and 5 from J; bases not matched to a gene: 5. The CDR3 extends over 13 amino acids. CDR3: CATWDGQNYKKLF. In nucleotides, the CDR3 is TGTGCCACCTGGGATGGACAAAATTATAAGAAACTCTTT.

By share, this clone ranks as medium-sized. The TCRdb protein and the DNA translation do not line up at residue 8; the protein shown here was made by translating the DNA. V is TRGV3 and J is TRGJ1 or TRGJ2. TCRdb supplies no J gene; here it was assigned by aligning the nucleotide sequence to germline. With V trimmed by 0 bases and J by 4 bases, 3 bases remained unmatched. This CDR3 has 13 amino acids. CDR1 is VTNTFY and CDR2 is YDVSTARD in the germline V gene (reference sequence). This CDR3 reads CATWDRPYYKKLF. The CDR3, as DNA: TGTGCCACCTGGGACAGGCCCTATTATAAGAAACTCTTT.

This clone was seen at least ten times. V gene TRGV2 combines with J gene TRGJ1 or TRGJ2. Assignment of the J gene here rests on matching the DNA to germline, because TCRdb gives none. The V gene's germline CDR1 is EGSNGY and CDR2 YDSYNSKV. The V and J ends lost 6 bases and 2 bases, in that order; junction bases with no gene match: 10. This CDR3 contains 14 residues. The CDR3 nucleotides are TGTGCCACCTGGAATATCAACTATTATTATAAGAAACTCTTT. The encoded protein is CATWNINYYYKKLF.

This clone is labeled as medium-sized. The rearrangement joins TRGV11 to TRGJ1 or TRGJ2. TCRdb records no J gene; here it was assigned by comparing the DNA to germline. TRGV11 is designated an ORF whose function remains uncertain. This CDR3 is 14 amino acids long. Losses at the gene ends were 5 bases for V and 0 bases for J; bases not matched to a gene: 4. The CDR3 nucleotides read TGTGCCTGCTGGATTATAAAGAATTATTATAAGAAACTCTTT. Encoded protein: CACWIIKNYYKKLF.

By its share, this clone is medium-sized. The J gene is TRGJ1 or TRGJ2, the V gene TRGV4. The J gene comes from matching the DNA to germline here; TCRdb lacks it. The trim removed 3 bases at V and 7 bases at J, leaving 6 bases unmatched. This CDR3 spans 12 amino acids. CDR1 EGSTGY and CDR2 YDSYTSSV come from the germline V gene. This chain's CDR3 is CATWDIGYKKLF. CDR3 bases: TGTGCCACCTGGGATATCGGGTATAAGAAACTCTTT.

This clone showed up many times. The CDR3 sequence is CALWEVHGLGKKIKVF. In nucleotides, the CDR3 is TGTGCCTTGTGGGAGGTTCACGGGTTGGGCAAAAAAATCAAGGTATTT. The genes are TRGV9 and TRGJP. Assignment of the J gene here rests on matching the DNA to germline, because TCRdb gives none. The germline gives CDR1 GITISATS, CDR2 ISYDGTV (reference sequence). V lost 1 base and J lost 9; bases outside the gene matches: 6. The CDR3 spans 16 residues.

This clone showed up just a few times. TCRdb shows a much larger clone's protein in place of this DNA's translation, and the two differ at residue 13, likely through a read error; the protein shown is translated from the DNA. The chain links TRGV10 to TRGJP1. TCRdb leaves out the J gene; it was filled in here by matching the DNA to germline. TRGV10 belongs to the ORF category, with a function that is uncertain. There are 17 residues in the CDR3. CDR3 in DNA: TGTGCTGCGTGGGGCAAATGGGTGATAGCGTCTGGTCGGTTCAAGATATTT. Its protein is CAAWGKWVIASGRFKIF.

This clone was detected a few times. A far larger clone lies a single base away; this is likely a read error. Other DNA sequences of this sample code for an identical CDR3. This chain links TRGV4 with TRGJP1. TCRdb supplies no J gene; here it was assigned by aligning the nucleotide sequence to germline. This CDR3 region has 14 residues. After removal of 0 bases from V and 11 bases from J, the junction contained 9 bases not matched to a gene. Germline V gene data show CDR1 as EGSTGY and CDR2 as YDSYTSSV. The CDR3 loop reads CATWDGLGTWFKIF. The CDR3 DNA is TGTGCCACCTGGGATGGGCTGGGGACATGGTTCAAGATATTT.

For this clone: Because the CDR3's place on the DNA is in doubt, the DNA is left out and the CDR3 is given as listed by TCRdb. A V gene of TRGV2 was called, but no J gene was assigned. From germline, CDR1 is EGSNGY and CDR2 YDSYNSKV. The CDR3 is 20 residues long, counting both termini. Here the CDR3 reads CATWDERIIIRNSLAVEQHF.